Below, 4 T cell receptor beta chains from the same sample are listed, as sequenced in a study of T cells after somatic rescue of genetic block. The data were produced by immunoSEQ multiplex PCR, yet TCRdb's version contains in-frame clones alone and is incomplete. The data show 9,000 to 15,000 clones, 70% to 75% seen once. The sequencing input was peripheral blood mononuclear cells (PBMCs). Receptors were obtained from a boy under 18.

The V and J genes are TRBV5-1 and TRBJ2-7; 14 bases are a match to TRBD2. CDR1 and CDR2 (germline): SGHRS, YFSETQ. V trimming: 3 bases; J trimming: 7 bases; junction bases outside the gene matches: 6. This CDR3 contains 15 residues. CDR3 protein: CASSSGLAGGGEQYF. The CDR3 region has the DNA TGCGCCAGCAGCTCCGGACTAGCGGGAGGAGGGGAGCAGTACTTC.

This clone is categorized as medium-sized. The chain combines TRBV19 with TRBJ1-2, with D tentatively TRBD1 (6 bases). Trimming left V 4 bases short and J 4 bases short, with 10 bases between. Germline CDR1 is LNHDA and CDR2 is SQIVND (reference sequence). This CDR3 is built from 13 residues. The CDR3 region is CASSTGEIYGYTF. The CDR3 nucleotides are TGTGCCAGTAGTACAGGGGAAATCTATGGCTACACCTTC.

Within the sample, this clone is medium-sized. The chain recombines TRBV5-6 with TRBJ2-7; 7 bases match TRBD1. V lost 3 bases to trimming and J lost 2 bases; unmatched junction nucleotides: 5. Germline CDR1 reads SGHDT; CDR2 reads YYEEEE. This CDR3 region has 14 residues. This CDR3 reads CASSWGGQAYEQYF. The CDR3 DNA is TGTGCCAGCAGCTGGGGCGGACAGGCCTACGAGCAGTACTTC. The complete variable domain, with remaining parts taken from reference TRBV5-6 and TRBJ2-7, reads DAGVTQSPTHLIKTRGQQVTLRCSPKSGHDTVSWYQQALGQGPQFIFQYYEEEERQRGNFPDRFSGHQFPNYSSELNVNALLLGDSALYLCASSWGGQAYEQYFGPGTRLTVT.

The chain is built from TRBV10-3 and TRBJ1-2, with 7 bases that match TRBD1. The germline CDR1 and CDR2 sequences are ENHRY and SYGVKD. The junction had 5 bases not matched to a gene; V was cut back by 6 bases and J by 4 bases. This CDR3 contains 13 residues. The CDR3: CAISRGGAYGYTF. CDR3 in DNA: TGTGCCATCAGCAGGGGGGGTGCCTATGGCTACACCTTC.